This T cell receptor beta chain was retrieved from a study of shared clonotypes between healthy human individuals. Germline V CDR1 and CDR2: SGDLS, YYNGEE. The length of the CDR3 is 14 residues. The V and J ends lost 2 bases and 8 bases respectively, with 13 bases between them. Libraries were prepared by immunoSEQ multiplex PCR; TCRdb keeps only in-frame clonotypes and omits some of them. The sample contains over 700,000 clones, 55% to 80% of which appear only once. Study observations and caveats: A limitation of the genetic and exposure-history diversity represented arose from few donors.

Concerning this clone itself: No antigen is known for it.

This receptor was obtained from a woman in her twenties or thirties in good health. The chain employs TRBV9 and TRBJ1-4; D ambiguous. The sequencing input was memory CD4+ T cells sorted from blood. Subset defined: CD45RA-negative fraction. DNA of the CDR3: TGTGCCAGCAGCGTTGCCCCGAATCTCGAAAAACTGTTTTTT. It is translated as CASSVAPNLEKLFF.